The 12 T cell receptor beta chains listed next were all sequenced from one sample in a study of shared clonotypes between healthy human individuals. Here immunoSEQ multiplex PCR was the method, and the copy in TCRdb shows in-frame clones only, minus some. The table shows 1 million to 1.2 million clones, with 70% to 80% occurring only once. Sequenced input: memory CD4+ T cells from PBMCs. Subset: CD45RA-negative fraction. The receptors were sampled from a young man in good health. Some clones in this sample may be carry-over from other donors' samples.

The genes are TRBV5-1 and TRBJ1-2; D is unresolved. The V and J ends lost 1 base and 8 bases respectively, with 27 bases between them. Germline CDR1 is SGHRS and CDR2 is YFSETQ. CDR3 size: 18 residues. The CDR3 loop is CASSLIAGGSNAWVGYTF. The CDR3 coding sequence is TGCGCCAGCAGCTTGATAGCAGGAGGGAGCAACGCTTGGGTCGGCTACACCTTC.

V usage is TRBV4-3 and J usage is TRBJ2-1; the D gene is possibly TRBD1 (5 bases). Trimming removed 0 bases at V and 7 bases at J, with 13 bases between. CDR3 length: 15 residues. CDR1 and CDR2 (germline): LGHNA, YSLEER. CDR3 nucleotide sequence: TGCGCCAGCAGCCAAGATTTGGCCGGACAAAATGAGCAGTTCTTC. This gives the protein CASSQDLAGQNEQFF.

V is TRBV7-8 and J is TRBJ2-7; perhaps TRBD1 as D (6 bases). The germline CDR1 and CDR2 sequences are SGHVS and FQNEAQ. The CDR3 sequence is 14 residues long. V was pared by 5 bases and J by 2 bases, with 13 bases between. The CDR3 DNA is TGTGCCAGCAGCCATAGGGACACGGCCTACGAGCAGTACTTC. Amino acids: CASSHRDTAYEQYF.

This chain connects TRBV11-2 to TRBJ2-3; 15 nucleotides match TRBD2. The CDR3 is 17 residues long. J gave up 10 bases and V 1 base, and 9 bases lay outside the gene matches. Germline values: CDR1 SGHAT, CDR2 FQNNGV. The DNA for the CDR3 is TGTGCCAGCAGCTTAGTGGGGACTAGCGGGAGGCCCCATCCGCAGTATTTT. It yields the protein CASSLVGTSGRPHPQYF.

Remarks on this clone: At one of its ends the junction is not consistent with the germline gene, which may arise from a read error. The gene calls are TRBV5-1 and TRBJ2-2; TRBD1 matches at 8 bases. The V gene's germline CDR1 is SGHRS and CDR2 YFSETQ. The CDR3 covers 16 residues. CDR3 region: CTSSLVPGGDSGELFF. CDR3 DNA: TGCACCAGCAGCTTGGTCCCAGGGGGCGATTCCGGGGAGCTGTTTTTT.

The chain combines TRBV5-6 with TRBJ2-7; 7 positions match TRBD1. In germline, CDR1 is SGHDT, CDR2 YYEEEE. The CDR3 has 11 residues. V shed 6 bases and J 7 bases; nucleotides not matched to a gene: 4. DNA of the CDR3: TGTGCCAGCACGTCGGACAGGGAGCAGTACTTC. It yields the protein CASTSDREQYF. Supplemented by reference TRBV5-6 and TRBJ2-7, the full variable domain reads DAGVTQSPTHLIKTRGQQVTLRCSPKSGHDTVSWYQQALGQGPQFIFQYYEEEERQRGNFPDRFSGHQFPNYSSELNVNALLLGDSALYLCASTSDREQYFGPGTRLTVT.

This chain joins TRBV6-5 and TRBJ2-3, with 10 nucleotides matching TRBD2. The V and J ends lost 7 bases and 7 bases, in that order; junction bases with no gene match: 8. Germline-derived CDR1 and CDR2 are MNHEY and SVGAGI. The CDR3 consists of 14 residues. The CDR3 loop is CASTPGLAYNTQYF. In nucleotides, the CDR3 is TGTGCCAGCACTCCGGGACTAGCGTATAATACGCAGTATTTT.

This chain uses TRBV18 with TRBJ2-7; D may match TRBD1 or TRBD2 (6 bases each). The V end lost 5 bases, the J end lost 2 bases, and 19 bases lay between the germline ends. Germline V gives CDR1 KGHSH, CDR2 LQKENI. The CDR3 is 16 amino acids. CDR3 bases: TGTGCCAGCTCAACTATGAGGGGGGTGAGGCCCTACGAGCAGTACTTC. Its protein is CASSTMRGVRPYEQYF. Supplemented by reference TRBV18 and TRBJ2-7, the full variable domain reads NAGVMQNPRHLVRRRGQEARLRCSPMKGHSHVYWYRQLPEEGLKFMVYLQKENIIDESGMPKERFSAEFPKEGPSILRIQQVVRGDSAAYFCASSTMRGVRPYEQYFGPGTRLTVT.

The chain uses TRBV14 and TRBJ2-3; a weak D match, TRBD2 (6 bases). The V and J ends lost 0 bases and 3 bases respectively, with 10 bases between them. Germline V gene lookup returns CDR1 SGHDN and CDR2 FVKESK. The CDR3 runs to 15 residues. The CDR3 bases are TGTGCCAGCAGCCAAGATGTCAGCGGGACAGATACGCAGTATTTT. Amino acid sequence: CASSQDVSGTDTQYF.

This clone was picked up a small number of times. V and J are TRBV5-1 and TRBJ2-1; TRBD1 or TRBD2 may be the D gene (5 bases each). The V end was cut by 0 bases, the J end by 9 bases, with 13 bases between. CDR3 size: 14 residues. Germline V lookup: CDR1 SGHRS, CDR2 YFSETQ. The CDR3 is CASSLVGETGEQFF. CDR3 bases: TGCGCCAGCAGCTTGGTAGGGGAGACGGGTGAGCAGTTCTTC.

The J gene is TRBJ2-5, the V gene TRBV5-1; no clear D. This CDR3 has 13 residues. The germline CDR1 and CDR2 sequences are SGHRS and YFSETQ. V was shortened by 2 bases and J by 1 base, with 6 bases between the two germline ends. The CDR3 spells CASSFLFQETQYF. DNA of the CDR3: TGCGCCAGCAGCTTCCTATTCCAAGAGACCCAGTACTTC.

The CDR3: CASSLGTYSTYEQFF. As DNA, the CDR3 is TGCGCCAGCAGCTTAGGGACTTACTCAACCTATGAGCAGTTCTTC. J is TRBJ2-1 and V is TRBV4-1; TRBD2 is a possible D gene (6 bases). There are 15 residues in the CDR3. V was shortened by 5 bases and J by 8 bases, with 19 bases between the two germline ends. Germline V gene lookup returns CDR1 MGHRA and CDR2 YSYEKL.